The 14 T cell receptor beta chains presented below share a single source sample, sequenced in a study of TIL therapy for anti-PD-1-resistant metastatic lung cancer. As to time point: pre-treatment sample, taken before nivolumab and TIL therapy. This was the immunoSEQ v3 assay. Method: immunoSEQ multiplex PCR; TCRdb's copy keeps in-frame clones and lacks some. Of approximately 12,000 clones listed, approximately 80% are singletons. This sample comprised blood, obtained at baseline. The origin of the receptors is a person aged 25 to 80 with non-small cell lung cancer.

The V and J genes are TRBV5-5 and TRBJ2-1, with 7 positions matching TRBD2. Germline CDR1 reads SGHKS; CDR2 reads YYEKEE (reference sequence). CDR3 length equals 15 residues. Unmatched junction bases numbered 7, after V lost 3 bases and J lost 4 bases. As DNA, the CDR3 is TGTGCCAGCAGCTGGGACTACCTACTATACAATGAGCAGTTCTTC. As protein: CASSWDYLLYNEQFF.

The rearrangement links TRBV30 to TRBJ2-5; D ambiguous. The CDR3 runs to 14 residues. V lost 0 bases to trimming and J lost 7 bases, with 15 bases between them. The germline V gene encodes CDR1 GTSNPN and CDR2 SVGIG (reference sequence). The chain's CDR3 is CAWSVGGASGTQYF. The CDR3 nucleotides are TGTGCCTGGAGTGTCGGTGGTGCCTCCGGGACCCAGTACTTC.

This chain links TRBV5-1 with TRBJ2-7; 9 bases are shared with TRBD1. This CDR3 is built from 14 residues. V gave up 4 bases and J gave up 3 bases; unmatched junction bases: 5. The germline V gene encodes CDR1 SGHRS and CDR2 YFSETQ. The chain's CDR3 is CASSPRQGGYEQYF. The CDR3 DNA is TGCGCCAGCAGCCCGAGACAGGGGGGCTACGAGCAGTACTTC.

The chain links TRBV19 to TRBJ1-5, with 8 bases matching TRBD1. Germline V gene lookup returns CDR1 LNHDA and CDR2 SQIVND (reference sequence). The CDR3 has 14 residues. Germline trimming cut 9 bases from V and 1 base from J; bases unmatched to any gene: 5. The CDR3 DNA reads TGTGCCAGCCGACAGGGGAACAGCAATCAGCCCCAGCATTTT. Translating it yields CASRQGNSNQPQHF. Full variable domain (remainder filled in from reference TRBV19 and TRBJ1-5): DGGITQSPKYLFRKEGQNVTLSCEQNLNHDAMYWYRQDPGQGLRLIYYSQIVNDFQKGDIAEGYSVSREKKESFPLTVTSAQKNPTAFYLCASRQGNSNQPQHFGDGTRLSIL.

The gene calls are TRBV5-8 and TRBJ1-5, with D hard to call. The CDR3 extends over 15 amino acids. From germline, CDR1 is SGHTS and CDR2 YDEGEE. The ends were cut back, 2 bases at V and 4 bases at J, with 13 bases in the middle. CDR3 amino acids: CASSLVSQLNQPQHF. The DNA for the CDR3 is TGTGCCAGCAGCTTAGTATCACAGCTAAATCAGCCCCAGCATTTT.

The rearrangement uses TRBV19 and TRBJ1-1, with TRBD1 as a possible D gene (6 bases). Germline loops: CDR1 LNHDA, CDR2 SQIVND (reference sequence). Deletions cut 3 bases from V and 4 bases from J, with 15 bases between. The CDR3 consists of 15 residues. The CDR3 nucleotides read TGTGCCAGTAGTATTGCAGGGGCGTTTCGCACTGAAGCTTTCTTT. It codes for CASSIAGAFRTEAFF. Full variable domain (remainder filled in from reference TRBV19 and TRBJ1-1): DGGITQSPKYLFRKEGQNVTLSCEQNLNHDAMYWYRQDPGQGLRLIYYSQIVNDFQKGDIAEGYSVSREKKESFPLTVTSAQKNPTAFYLCASSIAGAFRTEAFFGQGTRLTVV.

The CDR3 DNA reads TGTGCCAGTAGTCTGACTCAAAAACACGGGGAGCTGTTTTTT. Translation: CASSLTQKHGELFF. The chain is built from TRBV19 and TRBJ2-2; D remains ambiguous. The germline gives CDR1 LNHDA, CDR2 SQIVND (reference sequence). The CDR3 runs to 14 residues. V was shortened by 5 bases and J by 7 bases, with 14 bases between the two germline ends. Full variable domain (rest looked up from reference TRBV19 and TRBJ2-2): DGGITQSPKYLFRKEGQNVTLSCEQNLNHDAMYWYRQDPGQGLRLIYYSQIVNDFQKGDIAEGYSVSREKKESFPLTVTSAQKNPTAFYLCASSLTQKHGELFFGEGSRLTVL.

About this clone: An end of the junction differs from the germline gene, which may be a read error. The chain recombines TRBV5-1 with TRBJ2-1; TRBD1 is a possible D gene (6 bases). Germline V gene sequence: CDR1 SGHRS, CDR2 YFSETQ. This CDR3 contains 15 residues. The CDR3 spells CTSSLVAGAYNEQFF. CDR3 nucleotide sequence: TGCACCAGCAGCTTGGTTGCAGGGGCGTACAATGAGCAGTTCTTC.

The CDR3 protein is CASSEADGLASYEQYF. The CDR3 DNA follows: TGTGCCAGCAGTGAAGCCGATGGACTAGCTTCCTACGAGCAGTACTTC. The chain has TRBV6-1 and TRBJ2-7, with 8 bases lining up with TRBD2. The ends lost 0 bases at V and 1 base at J; junction bases unmatched: 5. Germline values: CDR1 MNHNS, CDR2 SASEGT. This CDR3 region has 16 residues.

The rearrangement uses TRBV7-2 and TRBJ2-1; D ambiguous. The germline V and J ends were trimmed by 3 bases and 7 bases, with 7 bases remaining between them. The CDR3 contains 12 residues. Germline CDR1 reads SGHTA; CDR2 reads FQGNSA. The CDR3 coding sequence is TGTGCCAGCAGCTTCCGGCCAAATGAGCAGTTCTTC. Translated, it gives CASSFRPNEQFF. Together with reference TRBV7-2 and TRBJ2-1, the CDR3 gives the full variable domain: GAGVSQSPSNKVTEKGKDVELRCDPISGHTALYWYRQSLGQGLEFLIYFQGNSAPDKSGLPSDRFSAERTGGSVSTLTIQRTQQEDSAVYLCASSFRPNEQFFGPGTRLTVL.

The chain joins TRBV10-1 to TRBJ2-1, with 9 positions matching TRBD2. The germline V gene has CDR1 WNHNN and CDR2 SYGVQD (reference sequence). J lost 4 bases, V lost 5 bases, and 3 bases had no gene match. The CDR3 sequence is 14 residues long. CDR3 loop: CASSFSGGYNEQFF. In nucleotides, the CDR3 is TGCGCCAGCAGTTTTAGCGGGGGATACAATGAGCAGTTCTTC.

This chain uses TRBV6-5 with TRBJ1-1; D unresolved. V was cut by 2 bases and J by 6 bases, with 10 bases left in between. Germline CDR1 MNHEY, CDR2 SVGAGI. CDR3 size: 13 residues. The CDR3 DNA reads TGTGCCAGCAGTTACAGCCAGGAGTCTGAAGCTTTCTTT. Its translation is CASSYSQESEAFF.

The chain uses TRBV6-1 and TRBJ1-5; 9 nucleotides agree with TRBD1. The CDR3 has 14 residues. Per the germline V gene, CDR1 is MNHNS and CDR2 is SASEGT. Unmatched junction bases numbered 7, after V lost 9 bases and J lost 4 bases. CDR3 sequence: CASGWDRVNQPQHF. CDR3 DNA: TGTGCCAGTGGTTGGGACAGGGTTAATCAGCCCCAGCATTTT.

This chain connects TRBV5-1 to TRBJ2-3, with 12 bases aligning to TRBD2. With V trimmed by 1 base and J by 2 bases, 17 bases remained unmatched. Germline CDR1 SGHRS, CDR2 YFSETQ. The CDR3 consists of 21 residues. The CDR3 nucleotides read TGCGCCAGCAGCTTGCCGATCCGACTAGCGGGAGCGGGGCGGGACACAGATACGCAGTATTTT. Its protein product is CASSLPIRLAGAGRDTDTQYF.